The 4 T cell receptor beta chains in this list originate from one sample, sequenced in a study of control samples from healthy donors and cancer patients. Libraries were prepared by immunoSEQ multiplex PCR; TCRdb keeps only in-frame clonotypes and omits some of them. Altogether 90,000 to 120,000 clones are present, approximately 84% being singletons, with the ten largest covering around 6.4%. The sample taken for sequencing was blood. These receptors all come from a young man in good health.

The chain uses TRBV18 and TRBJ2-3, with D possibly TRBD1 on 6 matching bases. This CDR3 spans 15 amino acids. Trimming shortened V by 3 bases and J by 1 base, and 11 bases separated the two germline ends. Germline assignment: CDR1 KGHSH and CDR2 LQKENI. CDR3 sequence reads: CASSPERTGTDTQYF. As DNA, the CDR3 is TGTGCCAGCTCACCCGAGAGGACAGGCACAGATACGCAGTATTTT.

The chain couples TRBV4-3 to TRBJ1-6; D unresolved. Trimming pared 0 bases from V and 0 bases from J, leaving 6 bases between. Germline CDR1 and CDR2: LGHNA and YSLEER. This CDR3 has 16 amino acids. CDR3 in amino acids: CASSQEYSSYNSPLHF. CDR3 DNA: TGCGCCAGCAGCCAAGAGTACAGCTCCTATAATTCACCCCTCCACTTT.

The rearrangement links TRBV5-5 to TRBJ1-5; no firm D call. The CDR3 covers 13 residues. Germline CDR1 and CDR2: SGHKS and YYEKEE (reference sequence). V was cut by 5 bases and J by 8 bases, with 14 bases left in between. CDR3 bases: TGTGCCAGCAGTTGGGCACCCGGAGAGCCCCAGCATTTT. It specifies CASSWAPGEPQHF.

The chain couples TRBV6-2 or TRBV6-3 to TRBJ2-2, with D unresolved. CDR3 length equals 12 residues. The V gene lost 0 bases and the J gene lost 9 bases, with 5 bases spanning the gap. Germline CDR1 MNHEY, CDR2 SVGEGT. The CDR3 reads CASSYSPRELFF. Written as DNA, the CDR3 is TGTGCCAGCAGTTACTCACCGCGGGAGCTGTTTTTT.